This T cell receptor (beta chain) came from a study of shared clonotypes between healthy human individuals (dated by TCRdb to 2018 to 2020). Describing the broader study: The cohort included a few men and a couple of women between 18 and 49 years of age. Per donor, three plates each were used for CD4 naive and CD4 memory, two for CD8 naive, and one for CD8 memory. Blood TCR repertoires of about five healthy adults were deeply sequenced to estimate repertoire size and the extent of clonotype sharing between individuals. To increase sequencing depth and limit assay-specific biases, different laboratories used diverse techniques to prepare libraries and sequence TCR repertoires. Leukapheresis yielded between about 0.94 and 8.9 billion PBMCs per donor. Study-wide findings and limitations: Incomplete sequencing was indicated by rarefaction of sorted-subset datasets, despite the large sequencing depth. Because the study included a small number of donors, the genetic and exposure-history diversity represented was limited. Naive subsets generally had larger estimated clonotype richness than memory subsets. Compared with non-shared clonotypes, the clonotypes found in all four sorted-subset donors had higher generation probabilities. Approximately 4.8% of naive CD4, 3% to 4% of naive CD8, approximately 2% of memory CD4, and 0.35% to 0.4% of memory CD8 clonotypes were shared across several donors. Pairwise subsampling indicated that sequencing depth was expected to affect the degree of clonotype sharing among donors. Sampling was limited to blood, and TCR repertoires in tissue likely differ from TCR repertoires in blood.

The V end loses 6 bases and the J end loses 4 bases, and a stretch of 12 bases separates them. The germline V gene encodes CDR1 MNHEY and CDR2 SMNVEV (reference sequence). The CDR3 measures 14 amino acids from cysteine to phenylalanine. CDR3 DNA only is kept here, 42 bases in frame from base 1. TCR CDR3 regions were amplified from genomic DNA by multiplex PCR using the deep immunoSEQ assay. Extracted genomic DNA from each cell subset was spread evenly across all wells of several immunoSEQ 96-well plates, with each plate serving as a replicate. Each replicate PCR for sorted subsets received 150 to 250 ng genomic DNA, equal to about 30,000 T cell genomes. The purified libraries were quantified using a Qubit 3.0 fluorometer, sized with a Bioanalyzer 2100, and then quantified again using the KAPA Library Quantification kit. Every immunoSEQ 96-well plate was sequenced on a separate single-read 150-cycle Illumina NextSeq 550 flow cell. The published analysis was carried out like this. The immunoSEQ output contained only junctional sequences without quality scores, so filtering could not match that applied to full-length reads. Sequences were annotated with PyIR, a Python wrapper for IgBLAST v1.9, using IMGT germline references to assign V/J genes and CDR3. Reads with weak V/J assignments (E-value above 1e-6), missing CDR3, stop codons, out-of-frame junctions, or ambiguous translated residues were removed. V3J clonotypes were defined as sequences sharing an identical inferred V gene, J gene, and CDR3 amino acid sequence. To compute the percentage overlap between repertoires, the number of shared unique clonotypes was divided by the size of the smaller repertoire. RTK rarefaction, the Chao1 estimator, and Recon v2.1 estimates of unobserved clonotypes were used to assess repertoire richness. OLGA was used to compute generation probabilities for all TCRbeta clonotypes that the gDNA method yielded from a handful of donors. TCRdb retrieved this table from immuneACCESS and kept in-frame rearrangements only. Not all clones are present; in checked studies, unresolved V genes account for under half, and no reason is known for the remainder. D and trimming come from the DNA, and the V and J calls and clone size come from that table. The sample table lists 660,000 or so clones, 95% to 96% of them with a count of one. The leading ten clones occupy around 0.1% of the sample.

CD8 naive samples were CD45RO-negative cells positively selected for CCR7, giving a CD45RA+CCR7+ population that excluded TemRA cells. Donors were healthy HIV-negative adults with no recently reported acute infections or vaccinations. Every donor was a Caucasian adult living in Nashville, Tennessee, USA. After blood collection by leukapheresis, PBMCs were isolated using Ficoll-Histopaque density gradient centrifugation and then cryopreserved in the vapor phase of liquid nitrogen. Purity and quantity of every magnetically sorted T cell population were checked by analytical flow cytometry. Genomic DNA was isolated from each sorted fraction and quantified by UV absorbance on a Nanodrop 2000c. Concerning this clone itself: The antigen it recognizes is unknown. No base-level quality is on record; no much larger clone is a single base apart.

The specimen was naive CD8+ T cells sorted from blood. The sample's cell subset or site label, in plain terms: CD45RA+CCR7+. The TCR was taken from a woman in her twenties or thirties in good health. The chain was built from TRBV27 and TRBJ2-2, with a weak D call of TRBD1 (6 bases match). The nucleotide sequence is TGTGCCAGCAGCGCAGGGGTGGGCACCGGGGAGCTGTTTTTT. It encodes CASSAGVGTGELFF.